This TCR beta chain was sequenced during a study of T cells in localized non-small cell lung cancer. This CDR3 is 18 amino acids long. Per the germline V gene, CDR1 is SGHTA and CDR2 is FQGNSA. With 5 bases clipped from V and 0 bases from J, the junction kept 12 bases outside the gene matches. Generated by immunoSEQ multiplex PCR, the TCRdb table keeps only in-frame clones and is missing some. The sample contains over 25,000 clones, 90% of which appear only once. This clonotype originated in a woman aged 35 to 69 with stage I lung adenocarcinoma. J is TRBJ1-3 and V is TRBV7-2; TRBD1 matches at 8 bases. The sequencing here drew on peripheral blood, taken before any cancer treatment. CDR3: CASSQGGQGARSGNTIYF. The CDR3 DNA sequence: TGTGCCAGCAGCCAAGGGGGGCAGGGGGCACGCTCTGGAAACACCATATATTTT. The complete variable domain, with remaining parts taken from reference TRBV7-2 and TRBJ1-3, reads GAGVSQSPSNKVTEKGKDVELRCDPISGHTALYWYRQSLGQGLEFLIYFQGNSAPDKSGLPSDRFSAERTGGSVSTLTIQRTQQEDSAVYLCASSQGGQGARSGNTIYFGEGSWLTVV.